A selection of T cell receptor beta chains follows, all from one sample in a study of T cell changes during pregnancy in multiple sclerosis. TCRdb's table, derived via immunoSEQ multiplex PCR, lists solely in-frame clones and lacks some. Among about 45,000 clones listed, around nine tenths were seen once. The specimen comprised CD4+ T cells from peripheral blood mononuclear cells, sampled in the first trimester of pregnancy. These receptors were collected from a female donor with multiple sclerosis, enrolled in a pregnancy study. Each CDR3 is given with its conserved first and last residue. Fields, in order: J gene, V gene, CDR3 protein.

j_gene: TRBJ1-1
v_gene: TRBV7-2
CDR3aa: CASSLVEYTEAFF

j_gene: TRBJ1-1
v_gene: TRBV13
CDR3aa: CASSFYRAMNTEAFF

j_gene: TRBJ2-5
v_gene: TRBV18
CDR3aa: CASSPKETQYF

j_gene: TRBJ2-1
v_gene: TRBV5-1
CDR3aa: CASSTYRGPNEQFF

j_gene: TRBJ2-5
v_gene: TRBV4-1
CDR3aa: CASSLEVGATQYF

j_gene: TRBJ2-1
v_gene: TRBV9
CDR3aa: CASSARDYRSSYNEQFF

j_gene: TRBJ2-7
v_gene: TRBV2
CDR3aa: CASTGTGGPYEQYF

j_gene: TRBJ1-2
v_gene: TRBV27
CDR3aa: CASSLYSGNYGYTF

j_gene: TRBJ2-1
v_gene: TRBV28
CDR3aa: CATSRGYNEQFF

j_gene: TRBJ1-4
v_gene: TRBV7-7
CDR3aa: CASSRTVGNEKLFF

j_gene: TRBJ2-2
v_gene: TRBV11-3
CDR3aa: CASSLRGIGELFF

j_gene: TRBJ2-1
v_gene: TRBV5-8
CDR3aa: CASSPGGRLNEQFF

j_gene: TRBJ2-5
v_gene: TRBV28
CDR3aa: CASSGYRDPLQETQYF

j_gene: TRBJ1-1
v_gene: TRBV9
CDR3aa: CASSVAPDSIEAFF

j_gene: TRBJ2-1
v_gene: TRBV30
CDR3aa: CALQGTLIDEQFF

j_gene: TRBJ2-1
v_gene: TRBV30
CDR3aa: CAWGDWVIYNEQFF

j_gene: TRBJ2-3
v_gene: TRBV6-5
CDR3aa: CASSYLFAGRTDTQYF

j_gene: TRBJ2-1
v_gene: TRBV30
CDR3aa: CAWITGTSIYNEQFF

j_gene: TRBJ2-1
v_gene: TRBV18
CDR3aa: CASSPLGSGLSDNEQFF

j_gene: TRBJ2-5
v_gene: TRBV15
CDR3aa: CATSRVLGRGGAETQYF

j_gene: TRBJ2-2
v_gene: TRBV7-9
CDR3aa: CASTATGVPGELFF

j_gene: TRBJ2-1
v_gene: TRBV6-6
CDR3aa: CASSYASGLNEQFF

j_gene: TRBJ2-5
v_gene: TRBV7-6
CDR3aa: CASSKVGGTGHETQYF

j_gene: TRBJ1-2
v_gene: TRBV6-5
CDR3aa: CASSYSPGQTYYGYTF

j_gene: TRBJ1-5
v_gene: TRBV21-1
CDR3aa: CASSKAGRQGRGAQHF

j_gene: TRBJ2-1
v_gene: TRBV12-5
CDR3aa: CASGSVPGEKGNEQFF

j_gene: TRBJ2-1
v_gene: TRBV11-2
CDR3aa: CASSDAMGLASHNEQFF

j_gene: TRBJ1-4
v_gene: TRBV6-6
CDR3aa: CASSFGSTTNEKLFF

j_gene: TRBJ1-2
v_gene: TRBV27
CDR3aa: CASSFLAGWGYTF

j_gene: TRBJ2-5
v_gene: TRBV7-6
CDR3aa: CASSLQGTQYF

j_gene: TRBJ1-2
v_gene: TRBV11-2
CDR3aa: CASRTIRDYGYTF

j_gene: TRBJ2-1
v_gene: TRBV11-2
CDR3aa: CASSLVGRVGAYNEQFF

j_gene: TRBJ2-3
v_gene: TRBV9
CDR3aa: CASSTGLAGGTDTQYF

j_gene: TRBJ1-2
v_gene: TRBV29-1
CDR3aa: CSVSTGRYGYTF

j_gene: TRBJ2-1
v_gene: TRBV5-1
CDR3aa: CATAAGNEQFF

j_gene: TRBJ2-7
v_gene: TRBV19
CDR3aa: CASSIDGSGEQYF

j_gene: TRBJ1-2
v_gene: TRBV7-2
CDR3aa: CASSPDPGGYGYTF

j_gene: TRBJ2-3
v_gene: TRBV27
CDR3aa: CASSLTSRGTDTQYF

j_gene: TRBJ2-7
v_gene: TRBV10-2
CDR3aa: CASNWREQYF

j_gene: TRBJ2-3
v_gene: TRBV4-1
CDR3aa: CASSRQANTDTQYF

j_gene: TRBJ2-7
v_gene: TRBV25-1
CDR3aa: CASSDRANPPGEQYF

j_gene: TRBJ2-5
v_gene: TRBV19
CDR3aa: CASSMGGQGAGETQYF